This entry lists 2 T cell receptor beta chains sequenced from one sample in a study of blood T cell repertoires in COVID-19. TCRdb's table, derived via immunoSEQ multiplex PCR, lists solely in-frame clones and lacks some. The repertoire holds 250,000 to 350,000 clones, with nearly 90% as singletons. Sequences were obtained from PBMCs or T cells enriched from blood (not recorded which). The receptors were gathered from a woman aged 18 to 35 with acute COVID-19.

The J gene is TRBJ2-7, the V gene TRBV15, with D unresolved. V lost 0 bases and J lost 1, with 10 bases in between. From germline, CDR1 is LNHNV and CDR2 YYDKDF (reference sequence). This CDR3 is 15 amino acids long. CDR3 sequence (DNA): TGTGCCACCAGCAGAGAAAAGACCGGGTCCTACGAGCAGTACTTC. Its translation: CATSREKTGSYEQYF.

The chain has TRBV18 and TRBJ2-7; 11 bases agree with TRBD2. This CDR3 is built from 14 residues. V was clipped by 5 bases and J by 2 bases; unmatched bases: 2. Germline CDR1 reads KGHSH; CDR2 reads LQKENI. The CDR3 here is CASSAGLAAYEQYF. CDR3 in DNA: TGTGCCAGCTCAGCGGGACTAGCGGCCTACGAGCAGTACTTC.